The rows below give T cell receptor beta chains drawn from one sample of a study of T cells in Graves' hyperthyroidism and ophthalmopathy. Each CDR3 protein gets one entry after TCRdb re-called the multiplex PCR reads with MiXCR. Here the sample spans about 710,000 distinct CDR3 sequences, about 17% being singletons. Material for sequencing was blood. The receptor set was obtained from a man younger than 30 with Graves' hyperthyroidism. The CDR3 runs from the conserved cysteine through the conserved F or W. D genes are given only for firm matches. Size is stated for part of the rows, as once, few or many counts, or as a class when the clone is expanded.

clone size	J gene	D gene	V gene	CDR3 DNA	CDR3 protein
few	TRBJ2-2	TRBD1	TRBV6-2/TRBV6-3	TGTGCCAGCAGTTACGCCCGGACAGGGGGCACCGGGGAGCTGTTTTTT	CASSYARTGGTGELFF
many	TRBJ1-1	TRBD1	TRBV6-2/TRBV6-3	TGTGCCAGCAGTCGGGGGAGGGGGACAGCGCTCAACACTGAAGCTTTCTTT	CASSRGRGTALNTEAFF
NA	TRBJ2-3	TRBD2	TRBV4-3	TGCGCCAGCAGCCAGAGGGGGACTAGCGGGATCGCAGATACGCAGTATTTT	CASSQRGTSGIADTQYF
NA	TRBJ2-7	TRBD2	TRBV6-1	TGTGCCAGCAGACTAGCGGGAGGGTCGACCTACGAGCAGTACTTC	CASRLAGGSTYEQYF
NA	TRBJ2-7	NA	TRBV9	TGTGCCAGCAGCGTAGCGGCGGGAAGAGCATACGAGCAGTACTTC	CASSVAAGRAYEQYF
many	TRBJ1-1	NA	TRBV2	TGTGCCAGCAGACCGGACAGACAGAACACTGAAGCTTTCTTT	CASRPDRQNTEAFF
many	TRBJ2-7	TRBD1	TRBV9	TGTGCCAGCAGCGTAGGACAGGGTTGGTACGAGCAGTACTTC	CASSVGQGWYEQYF
few	TRBJ1-4	NA	TRBV20-1	TGCAGTGCTTCCAGGGGAACTAATGAAAAACTGTTTTTT	CSASRGTNEKLFF
few	TRBJ1-4	TRBD1	TRBV29-1	TGCAGCTCAATGACAGGGGAAAACGAAAAACTGTTTTTT	CSSMTGENEKLFF
NA	TRBJ2-1	TRBD2	TRBV19	TGTGCCAGTAGTAGGCTAGCGGGAGGAGGGTCCTACAATGAGCAGTTCTTC	CASSRLAGGGSYNEQFF
many	TRBJ2-1	TRBD2	TRBV28	TGTGCCAGCACTCTGGTACTAGCGGACTACAATGAGCAGTTCTTC	CASTLVLADYNEQFF
few	TRBJ2-7	NA	TRBV24-1	TGTGCCACCAGTTCCGGACGCTACGAGCAGTACTTC	CATSSGRYEQYF
few	TRBJ2-5	NA	TRBV12-3/TRBV12-4	TGTGCCAGCAGTCCGGGTCCGGGGCCAGAGACCCAGTACTTC	CASSPGPGPETQYF
many	TRBJ2-7	TRBD1	TRBV28	TGTGCCAGCAATCTGCGGGACAGGGCCGACGAGCAGTACTTC	CASNLRDRADEQYF
many	TRBJ2-1	TRBD2	TRBV10-3	TGTGCCATCAGTGAGCCCCTGGGGGGGGGAAATGAGCAGTTCTTC	CAISEPLGGGNEQFF
NA	TRBJ2-5	TRBD2	TRBV29-1	TGCAGCGTTGCGGGAGGGGTGAAAGAGACCCAGTACTTC	CSVAGGVKETQYF
many	TRBJ2-1	TRBD2	TRBV29-1	TGCAGCGTTGAAGGCGGGCCGGGACTAGCGGAGTACAATGAGCAGTTCTTC	CSVEGGPGLAEYNEQFF
NA	TRBJ1-3	NA	TRBV18	NA	CASSPPFGAGNTIYF
many	TRBJ2-1	TRBD2	TRBV6-6	TGTGCCAGCAGTTACTCGGCTAGCGGGAGCGATGGTGAGCAGTTCTTC	CASSYSASGSDGEQFF
NA	TRBJ2-3	NA	TRBV12-3/TRBV12-4	TGTGCCAGCAGTTTACCCGGCACCACAGATACGCAGTATTTT	CASSLPGTTDTQYF
NA	TRBJ1-1	TRBD1	TRBV5-1	TGCGCCAGCAGCTTCGGACAGGGGCTACTGGGACGGTTGAACACTGAAGCTTTCTTT	CASSFGQGLLGRLNTEAFF
many	TRBJ1-2	NA	TRBV11-3	TGTGCCAGCAGCTTAGGAGACAACGCTAACTATGGCTACACCTTC	CASSLGDNANYGYTF
many	TRBJ1-1	NA	TRBV27	TGTGCCAGCAGTTTAAGACGGGCCATGAACACTGAAGCTTTCTTT	CASSLRRAMNTEAFF
few	TRBJ2-7	NA	TRBV7-9	TGTGCCAGCAGCCCCCCGGGTCCGGGACACCTTTCCTACGAGCAGTACTTC	CASSPPGPGHLSYEQYF
few	TRBJ2-3	NA	TRBV20-1	TGCAGTGCTACCCGAGGTAGGGCAGCTGATACGCAGTATTTT	CSATRGRAADTQYF
many	TRBJ2-7	NA	TRBV20-1	TGCAGTGCTAGGTCAGGGGACGAGCAGTACTTC	CSARSGDEQYF
many	TRBJ2-3	TRBD2	TRBV2	TGTGCCAGCAGTATGGGACTAGCGGGAGTAGATACGCAGTATTTT	CASSMGLAGVDTQYF
once	TRBJ1-2	NA	TRBV4-1	TGCGCCAGCAGCCAAGAACGCAGGGTAGGGTATGGCTACACCTTC	CASSQERRVGYGYTF
many	TRBJ2-3	TRBD2	TRBV6-2/TRBV6-3	TGTGCCAGCAGTTATAGCGCAGCGGGAGGGCCCGATACGCAGTATTTT	CASSYSAAGGPDTQYF
NA	TRBJ1-6	NA	TRBV3-1	TGTGCCAGCAGCCAAGTGGTGGGGGACTCACCCCTCCACTTT	CASSQVVGDSPLHF
NA	TRBJ1-3	TRBD1	TRBV12-3/TRBV12-4	TGTGCGGACAGGTTGAGCTCTGGAAACACCATATATTTT	CADRLSSGNTIYF
few	TRBJ2-1	NA	TRBV15	TGTGCCACCAGCAGAGTTCGTGGGGGGGCCTCCTACAATGAGCAGTTCTTC	CATSRVRGGASYNEQFF
NA	TRBJ1-4	NA	TRBV7-9	TGTGCCAGCAGCTTCCCAGGCACGGATGAAAAACTGTTTTTT	CASSFPGTDEKLFF
many	TRBJ1-1	TRBD1	TRBV7-3	TGTGCCAGCAGCGCGACAGGGGGCGGGTTATCTGAAGCTTTCTTT	CASSATGGGLSEAFF
few	TRBJ2-6	NA	TRBV30	TGTGCCTGGAGTGAGGGCAGGGTCTCTACTGGGGCCAACGTCCTGACTTTC	CAWSEGRVSTGANVLTF
few	TRBJ1-5	TRBD1	TRBV6-1	TGTGCCAGCAGACCTCGGACAGGGGGCGCGGGCAATCAGCCCCAGCATTTT	CASRPRTGGAGNQPQHF
many	TRBJ2-2	TRBD1	TRBV4-3	TGCGCCAGCAGCCAAGAGAGATCCGGACAGGGGGCTGTCAGGGAGCTGTTTTTT	CASSQERSGQGAVRELFF
many	TRBJ2-1	NA	TRBV7-2	TGTGCCAGCAGCTCTCAGAACCTAGCGGAGCAGTTCTTC	CASSSQNLAEQFF
NA	TRBJ2-2	NA	TRBV20-1	TGCAGTGCTAGAGCCCGGCTTGAAAACCCCACCGGGGAGCTGTTTTTT	CSARARLENPTGELFF
NA	TRBJ1-5	NA	TRBV10-3	TGTGCCATCAGTGAGGCGGGGGATGGCCAGCCCCAGCATTTT	CAISEAGDGQPQHF
many	TRBJ2-2	NA	TRBV30	TGTGCCTGGAAATTGGGCGGACGTCCCACCGGGGAGCTGTTTTTT	CAWKLGGRPTGELFF
NA	TRBJ2-3	NA	TRBV28	TGTGCCAGCAGTTTCCGTTTCGATACGCAGTATTTT	CASSFRFDTQYF
many	TRBJ2-3	TRBD2	TRBV28	TGTGCCAGCAGTTTAGGTTCAGCGGGATATCGGAGTACGCAGTATTTT	CASSLGSAGYRSTQYF
NA	TRBJ2-3	NA	TRBV7-8	TGTGCCAGCAGCCCCTTTAGGGTCCCCGGCACAGATACGCAGTATTTT	CASSPFRVPGTDTQYF
few	TRBJ1-6	NA	TRBV3-1	TGTGCCAGCAGCCAAGATGTCAGCTATAATTCACCCCTCCACTTT	CASSQDVSYNSPLHF
many	TRBJ1-5	TRBD1	TRBV6-1	TGTGCCAGTTCGCCGACGGGACAGGGAAGCAATCAGCCCCAGCATTTT	CASSPTGQGSNQPQHF
NA	TRBJ1-1	NA	TRBV3-1	TGTGCCAGCAGCCAAGATAGCAGGGTTTACACTGAAGCTTTCTTT	CASSQDSRVYTEAFF
many	TRBJ2-2	TRBD1	TRBV24-1	TGTGCCACCAGTGATGTGGACAGGACGAACACCGGGGAGCTGTTTTTT	CATSDVDRTNTGELFF
NA	TRBJ1-6	NA	TRBV12-3/TRBV12-4	TGTGCCAGCAGTGCCCTCCAGGGACTCGACTCACCCCTCCACTTT	CASSALQGLDSPLHF
NA	TRBJ1-5	NA	TRBV19	TGTGCCAGTAGTATAGATCAGGGACAGCCCCAGCATTTT	CASSIDQGQPQHF
NA	TRBJ1-1	NA	TRBV19	TGTGTCAGTATCCCTAGGGGTTCGTGGACTGAAGCTTTCTTT	CVSIPRGSWTEAFF
NA	TRBJ1-1	NA	TRBV15	TGTGCCACTAGAAAAGACACTGAAGCTTTCTTT	CATRKDTEAFF
few	TRBJ2-4	TRBD2	TRBV20-1	TGCAGTGCTAGTCCGGCGGGAGTGGGAGAGGGTCTAGCCAAAAACATTCAGTACTTC	CSASPAGVGEGLAKNIQYF
NA	TRBJ2-5	TRBD2	TRBV28	TGTGCCTGCAGTTTGCCTCTAGCGGGAGGGCCACGAGAGACCCAGTACTTC	CACSLPLAGGPRETQYF
many	TRBJ1-1	NA	TRBV27	TGTGCCAGCAGCCTCAGGGGAGGCGGCACTGAAGCTTTCTTT	CASSLRGGGTEAFF